These T cell receptor beta chains were read from a single sample in a study of CD8 T cells in ankylosing spondylitis. TCRdb used MiXCR to reprocess the 5' RACE reads, holding one entry per CDR3 protein. The sample lists roughly 350,000 distinct CDR3 sequences; 7% to 9% were seen once. What was sequenced was blood, either unsorted or a sorted T cell fraction (not recorded which). These receptors came from a male donor with ankylosing spondylitis. CDR3s include the opening cysteine and the closing phenylalanine or tryptophan. A D gene is named only where the DNA matches it firmly. A clone size is listed for some rows: how often the clone was seen (once, few, many), or a class if it is expanded.

clone_size	v_call	j_call	d_call	cdr3_nt	cdr3_aa
many	TRBV7-3	TRBJ1-2	TRBD1	TGTGCCAGCAGCCCCGGACAGGGCCCCTATGGCTACACCTTC	CASSPGQGPYGYTF
.	TRBV11-3	TRBJ2-2	.	TGTGCCAGCAGCCCCCTGACAGTATACACCGGGGAGCTGTTTTTT	CASSPLTVYTGELFF
many	TRBV29-1	TRBJ1-1	TRBD1	TGCAGCGTCGGACAGGGGGCGCGGACTGAAGCTTTCTTT	CSVGQGARTEAFF
.	TRBV10-3	TRBJ2-1	TRBD2	TGTGCCACCGTAGCGGGAGGTCCGTACAATGAGCAGTTCTTC	CATVAGGPYNEQFF
.	TRBV11-2	TRBJ2-3	TRBD2	TGTGCCAGCACCCCGCCAAAGCCGGGACTAGCGGGAGCAGATACGCAGTATTTT	CASTPPKPGLAGADTQYF
many	TRBV5-1	TRBJ2-7	.	TGCGCCAGCTCAGTTCGGGACTCCTACGAGCAGTACTTC	CASSVRDSYEQYF
few	TRBV12-3/TRBV12-4	TRBJ1-6	.	TGTGCCAGCAGCCGAAATAGTCTTGGGAATAATTCACCCCTCCACTTT	CASSRNSLGNNSPLHF
.	TRBV29-1	TRBJ2-3	TRBD1	TGCAGCGTTCTGGACAGGACCGAGGATACGCAGTATTTT	CSVLDRTEDTQYF
few	TRBV5-8	TRBJ2-3	.	TGTGCCAGCAGCCTCGACTACCCCACAGATACGCAGTATTTT	CASSLDYPTDTQYF
many	TRBV25-1	TRBJ1-1	.	TGTGCCAGCAGTGAATTTGGCACTGAAGCTTTCTTT	CASSEFGTEAFF
few	TRBV5-5	TRBJ2-3	.	TGTGCCAGCAGCTTGTTGGGGATCACAGATACGCAGTATTTT	CASSLLGITDTQYF
few	TRBV5-1	TRBJ2-7	.	TGCGCCAGCAGCCCAGAGGGGACCATCAGCTCCTACGAGCAGTACTTC	CASSPEGTISSYEQYF
many	TRBV6-5	TRBJ2-5	.	TGTGCCACCCGCGTGGGTGAAGAGACCCAGTACTTC	CATRVGEETQYF
few	TRBV5-1	TRBJ2-3	.	TGCGCCAGCAGCTTGAACCCCCCGACCACAGATACGCAGTATTTT	CASSLNPPTTDTQYF
.	TRBV7-2	TRBJ1-2	TRBD1	TGTGCCAGCAGCTTTCCCGGGACAGGGGTCGATGGCTACACCTTC	CASSFPGTGVDGYTF
few	TRBV12-3/TRBV12-4	TRBJ1-2	.	TGTGCCAGCAGTTATAGGGATTACGGCTACACCTTC	CASSYRDYGYTF
.	TRBV6-4	TRBJ1-5	TRBD1	TGTGCCAGCAGGGGGGACAGGGTGGTGGATCAGCCCCAGCATTTT	CASRGDRVVDQPQHF